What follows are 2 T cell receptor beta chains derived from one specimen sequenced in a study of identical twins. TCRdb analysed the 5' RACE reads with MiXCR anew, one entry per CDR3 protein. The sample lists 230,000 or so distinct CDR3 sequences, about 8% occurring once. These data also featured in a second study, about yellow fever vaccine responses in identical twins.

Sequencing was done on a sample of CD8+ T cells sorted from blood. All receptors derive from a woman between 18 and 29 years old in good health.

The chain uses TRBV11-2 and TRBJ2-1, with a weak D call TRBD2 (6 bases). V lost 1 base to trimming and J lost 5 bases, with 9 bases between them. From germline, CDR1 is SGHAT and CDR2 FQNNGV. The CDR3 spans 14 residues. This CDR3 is CASSLGASDNEQFF. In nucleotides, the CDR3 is TGTGCCAGCAGCTTAGGAGCTAGCGACAATGAGCAGTTCTTC.

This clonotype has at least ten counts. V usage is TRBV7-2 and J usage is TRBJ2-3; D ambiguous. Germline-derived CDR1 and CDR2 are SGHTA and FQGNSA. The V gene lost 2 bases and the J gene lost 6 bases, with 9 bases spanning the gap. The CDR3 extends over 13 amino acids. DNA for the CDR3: TGTGCCAGCAGCTTACCCCCTACTGATACGCAGTATTTT. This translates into CASSLPPTDTQYF.